These 5 T cell receptor beta chains share one sample of origin, sequenced in a study of blood T cell repertoires in COVID-19. The assay was immunoSEQ multiplex PCR, and TCRdb's table has in-frame clones only and misses some. The data contain roughly 180,000 clones, approximately 80% of them singletons. What was sequenced was peripheral blood. These receptor sequences come from a human donor in a cohort sampled during active COVID-19.

The sample holds one count of this clone. The chain combines TRBV12-5 with TRBJ2-7; D gene uncertain. Germline V gene data show CDR1 as LGHNT and CDR2 as FRNRAP. This CDR3 has 13 amino acids. V lost 3 bases and J lost 4, with 10 bases in between. This chain's CDR3 is CASGFHSLYEQYF. The CDR3 DNA reads TGTGCTAGTGGTTTCCACAGTTTATACGAGCAGTACTTC.

The chain employs TRBV5-4 and TRBJ2-1, with TRBD2 matching over 12 bases. J gave up 4 bases and V 2 bases, and 4 bases lay outside the gene matches. Germline V gene sequence: CDR1 SGHNT, CDR2 YYREEE (reference sequence). This CDR3 region has 16 residues. The CDR3 bases are TGTGCCAGCAGCTTCGGGACTAGCGGGTTTTACAATGAGCAGTTCTTC. Translation: CASSFGTSGFYNEQFF.

V usage is TRBV5-5 and J usage is TRBJ1-4, with TRBD1 matching 9 bases. Germline loops: CDR1 SGHKS, CDR2 YYEKEE (reference sequence). The CDR3 has 14 amino acids. Trimming cost V 7 bases and J 6 bases; bases outside gene matches: 7. CDR3 in DNA: TGTGCCAGCGGGGGGACAGGGAGCGATGAAAAACTGTTTTTT. Its translation: CASGGTGSDEKLFF.

This chain uses TRBV3-1 (or the pseudogene TRBV3-2) with TRBJ2-1; 16 bases agree with TRBD2. The V and J ends lost 5 bases and 7 bases, in that order; junction bases with no gene match: 2. CDR3 size: 15 residues. The germline V gene encodes CDR1 LGHDT and CDR2 YNNKEL (reference sequence). Written as DNA, the CDR3 is TGTGCCAGCAGCTGGGGACTAGCGGGGGGGAATGAGCAGTTCTTC. This translates into CASSWGLAGGNEQFF.

V is TRBV3-1 (or the pseudogene TRBV3-2) and J is TRBJ1-5; 7 positions match TRBD1. CDR3 length equals 14 residues. Germline CDR1 reads LGHDT; CDR2 reads YNNKEL (reference sequence). The V gene end was trimmed by 4 bases and the J gene end by 2 bases; junction bases not matched to a gene: 2. CDR3 coding DNA: TGTGCCAGCAGCCCAGGGACAGGCAATCAGCCCCAGCATTTT. This gives the protein CASSPGTGNQPQHF.